This T cell receptor (beta chain) was recorded in a study of Graves' ophthalmopathy and Graves' hyperthyroidism. Study-level information: Researchers obtained peripheral blood at initial diagnosis, before any treatment had begun.

General study findings and limits: Blood shared most expanded thyroid clonotypes above 0.001 frequency. The model's prediction of ophthalmopathy progression had 65% to 71% sensitivity and roughly 72% specificity.

This clonotype was observed once. Its specificity is not known. One junction end disagrees with the germline gene, perhaps due to a read error. Clinicians made diagnoses from clinical symptoms, serum thyroxine, TRAb, thyroid ultrasound and orbital computed tomography. CDR3 length: 14 residues. Germline V CDR1 and CDR2: SGDLS, YYNGEE. The TCR beta CDR3 regions underwent amplification from RNA transcripts. RT-PCR with HTBI primers came first, then second-round multiplex PCR. TCRdb re-analysed the multiplex PCR reads in MiXCR, keeping a single row per CDR3 protein. The table lists almost 750,000 distinct CDR3 sequences, 35% to 50% of them singletons, with around 40% in the top ten.

The material sequenced was peripheral blood. This sequence was found in an adult man with Graves' ophthalmopathy. The chain couples TRBV9 to TRBJ2-5; 7 nucleotides agree with TRBD2. CDR3 bases: TGTGCCAACAGCGTGGGGGGGGTCCAAGAGACCCAGTACTTC. Translating gives CANSVGGVQETQYF.